This T cell receptor beta chain was profiled in a study of shared clonotypes between healthy human individuals. Study as a whole: Per donor, CD8 memory used one plate, CD8 naive used two, CD4 memory used three and CD4 naive used three. The study, taken as a whole, reports: Clonotypes shared by all four sorted-subset donors had higher generation probabilities than non-shared clonotypes.

CDR3 length: 14 residues. Germline V CDR1 and CDR2: LNHDA, SQIVND (reference sequence). The ends were cut back, 4 bases at V and 2 bases at J, with 10 bases in the middle. Turning to this clone: Its antigen remains unknown.

Sorted-subset replicate PCR reactions were performed with about 190 ng DNA, corresponding to some 32,000 T cell genomes. How the authors handled the data: Sequence data from immunoSEQ were junction-only and lacked quality scores; consequently, filtering differed. Sequencing was performed with immunoSEQ multiplex PCR; in TCRdb, only in-frame clones are kept and a portion is missing. D and trimming were read from the DNA, whereas the V and J calls and clone size are those reported in that table. The table records 2 million to 2.5 million clones, approximately 94% of them present only once. This sequence joins TRBV19 and TRBJ2-3; no firm D call. This receptor was identified in a man aged 18 to 30 in good health. Material for sequencing was naive CD4+ T cells sorted from blood. Subset described: CD45RA+ positively selected. The CDR3 sequence: CASSKQWDTDTQYF. CDR3 sequence (DNA): TGTGCCAGTAGTAAACAATGGGACACAGATACGCAGTATTTT.